The T cell receptor (beta chain) described here comes from a study of cytomegalovirus exposure and HLA in healthy donors. Study in general: Early released data comprised about 90 million unique TCRs from HLA-typed donors. Study findings and constraints: TCR beta chain V- and J-gene trimming was linked, in a later analysis, to a missense variant in DCLRE1C. A later analysis showed HLA-associated TCR beta chains outstripping equally common others in clonal expansion.

13 Jbeta primers and 60 Vbeta primers were used for the PCR. Original data processing: Later work found 74 million or so unique TCR beta chains, with roughly 11 million shared. The protocol was immunoSEQ multiplex PCR, while the TCRdb copy is restricted to in-frame clones and leaves out a portion. V and J calls plus clone size are reproduced from that table; the DNA served to infer D and trimming. The sample lists 110,000 or so clones, approximately 11% occurring once. Regarding this clone: The target antigen is unknown.

The sequence came from a man aged 35 to 55 in good health and CMV-seropositive. What was sequenced was PBMCs.

The CDR3 region is CAISGQGTTTSYGYTF. The CDR3, as DNA: TGTGCCATCAGTGGACAGGGCACTACTACCAGCTATGGCTACACCTTC. V and J are TRBV10-3 and TRBJ1-2; TRBD1 matches 7 bases. The CDR3 has 16 amino acids. Germline CDR1 is ENHRY and CDR2 is SYGVKD. The V and J ends lost 4 bases and 4 bases, in that order; junction bases with no gene match: 12.